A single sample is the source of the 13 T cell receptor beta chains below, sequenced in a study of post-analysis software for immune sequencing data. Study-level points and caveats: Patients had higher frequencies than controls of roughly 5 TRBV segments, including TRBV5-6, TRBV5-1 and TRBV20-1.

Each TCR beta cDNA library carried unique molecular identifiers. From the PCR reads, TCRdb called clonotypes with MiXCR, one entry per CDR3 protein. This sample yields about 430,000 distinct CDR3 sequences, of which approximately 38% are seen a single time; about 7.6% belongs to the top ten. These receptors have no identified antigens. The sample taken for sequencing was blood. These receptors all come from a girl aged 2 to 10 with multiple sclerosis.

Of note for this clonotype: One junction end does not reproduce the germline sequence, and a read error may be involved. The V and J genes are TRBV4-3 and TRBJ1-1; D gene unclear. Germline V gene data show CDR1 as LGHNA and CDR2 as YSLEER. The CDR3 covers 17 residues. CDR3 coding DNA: TGCGCCTGCAGCCAAGATCCTGTCACAAGTGGGGACACTGAAGCTTTCTTT. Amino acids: CACSQDPVTSGDTEAFF.

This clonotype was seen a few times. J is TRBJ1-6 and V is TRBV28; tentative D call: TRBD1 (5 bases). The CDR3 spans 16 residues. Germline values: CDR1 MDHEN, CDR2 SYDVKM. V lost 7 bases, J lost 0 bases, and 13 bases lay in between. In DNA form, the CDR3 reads TGTGCCAGCACCATGGGGGGGAGCTCCTATAATTCACCCCTCCACTTT. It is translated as CASTMGGSSYNSPLHF.

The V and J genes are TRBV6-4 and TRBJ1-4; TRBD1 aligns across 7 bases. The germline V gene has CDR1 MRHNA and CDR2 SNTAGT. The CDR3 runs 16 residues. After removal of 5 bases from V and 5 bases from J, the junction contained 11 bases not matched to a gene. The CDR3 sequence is CASSQRRDSWNEKLFF. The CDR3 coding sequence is TGTGCCAGCAGTCAGAGACGGGACAGCTGGAATGAAAAACTGTTTTTT.

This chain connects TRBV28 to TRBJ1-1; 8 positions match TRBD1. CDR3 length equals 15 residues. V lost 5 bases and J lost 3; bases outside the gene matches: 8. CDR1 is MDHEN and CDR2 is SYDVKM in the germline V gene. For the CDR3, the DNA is TGTGCCAGCAGTGTCCACAGGGGGGGACACACTGAAGCTTTCTTT. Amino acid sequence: CASSVHRGGHTEAFF.

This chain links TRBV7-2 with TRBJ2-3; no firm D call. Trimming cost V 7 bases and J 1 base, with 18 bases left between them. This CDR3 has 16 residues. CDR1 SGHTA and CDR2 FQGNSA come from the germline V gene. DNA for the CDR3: TGTGCCAGCACCCCTCTGAAGGTTTGGGGCACAGATACGCAGTATTTT. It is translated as CASTPLKVWGTDTQYF.

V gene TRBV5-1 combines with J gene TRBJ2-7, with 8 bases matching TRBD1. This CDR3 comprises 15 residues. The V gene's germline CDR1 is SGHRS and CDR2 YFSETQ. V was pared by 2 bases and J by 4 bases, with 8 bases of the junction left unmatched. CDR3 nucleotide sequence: TGCGCCAGCAGCTTATCGGGACAGGCAAATTACGAGCAGTACTTC. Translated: CASSLSGQANYEQYF.

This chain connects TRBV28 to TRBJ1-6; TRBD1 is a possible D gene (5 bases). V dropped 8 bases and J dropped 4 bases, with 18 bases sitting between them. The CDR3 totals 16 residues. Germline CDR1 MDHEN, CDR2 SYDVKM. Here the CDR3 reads CASGTDSQGYNSPLHF. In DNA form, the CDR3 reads TGTGCCAGCGGCACCGATTCGCAGGGATATAATTCACCCCTCCACTTT. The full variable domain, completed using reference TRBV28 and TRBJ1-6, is DVKVTQSSRYLVKRTGEKVFLECVQDMDHENMFWYRQDPGLGLRLIYFSYDVKMKEKGDIPEGYSVSREKKERFSLILESASTNQTSMYLCASGTDSQGYNSPLHFGNGTRLTVT.

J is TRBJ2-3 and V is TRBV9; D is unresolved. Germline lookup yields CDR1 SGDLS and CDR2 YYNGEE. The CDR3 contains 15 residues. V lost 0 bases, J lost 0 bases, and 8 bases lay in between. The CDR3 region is CASSVEGSSTDTQYF. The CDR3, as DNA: TGTGCCAGCAGCGTAGAAGGTTCCAGCACAGATACGCAGTATTTT.

CDR3 sequence: CASSLTTSGVETQYF. In DNA form, the CDR3 reads TGCGCCAGCAGCTTGACGACTAGCGGGGTAGAGACCCAGTACTTC. The V and J genes are TRBV5-1 and TRBJ2-5, with TRBD2 identical over 11 bases. The CDR3 loop spans 15 amino acids. Germline assignment: CDR1 SGHRS and CDR2 YFSETQ. V lost 1 base, J lost 4 bases, and 3 bases stayed unmatched. The full variable domain, with the rest looked up from reference TRBV5-1 and TRBJ2-5, is KAGVTQTPRYLIKTRGQQVTLSCSPISGHRSVSWYQQTPGQGLQFLFEYFSETQRNKGNFPGRFSGRQFSNSRSEMNVSTLELGDSALYLCASSLTTSGVETQYFGPGTRLLVL.

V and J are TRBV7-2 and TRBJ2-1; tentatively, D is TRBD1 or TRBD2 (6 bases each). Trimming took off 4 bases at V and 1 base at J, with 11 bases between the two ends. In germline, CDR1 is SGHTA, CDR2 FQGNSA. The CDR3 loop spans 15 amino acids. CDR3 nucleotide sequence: TGTGCCAGCAGCTCACGGAGGGGGTCCTACAATGAGCAGTTCTTC. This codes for CASSSRRGSYNEQFF.

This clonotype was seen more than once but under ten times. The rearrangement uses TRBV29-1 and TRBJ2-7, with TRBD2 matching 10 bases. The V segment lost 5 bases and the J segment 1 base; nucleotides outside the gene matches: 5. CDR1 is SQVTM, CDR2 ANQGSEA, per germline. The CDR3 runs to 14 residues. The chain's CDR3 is CSVYPTSGSYEQYF. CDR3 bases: TGCAGCGTTTACCCGACTAGCGGGTCCTACGAGCAGTACTTC.

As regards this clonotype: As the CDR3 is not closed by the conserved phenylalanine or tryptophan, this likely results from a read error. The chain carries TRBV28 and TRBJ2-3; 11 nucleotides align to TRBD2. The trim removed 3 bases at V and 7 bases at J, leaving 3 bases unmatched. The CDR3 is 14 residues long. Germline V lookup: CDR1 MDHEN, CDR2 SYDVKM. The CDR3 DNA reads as TGTGCCAGCAGTTTGCTAGCGGGAGGAAATACGCAGTATTTG. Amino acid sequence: CASSLLAGGNTQYL.

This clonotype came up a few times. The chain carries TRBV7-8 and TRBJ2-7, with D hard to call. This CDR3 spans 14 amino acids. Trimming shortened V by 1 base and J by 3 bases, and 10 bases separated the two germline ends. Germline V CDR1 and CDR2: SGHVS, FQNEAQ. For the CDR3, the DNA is TGTGCCAGCAGCTTAGGAGGCACCAACTACGAGCAGTACTTC. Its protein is CASSLGGTNYEQYF.